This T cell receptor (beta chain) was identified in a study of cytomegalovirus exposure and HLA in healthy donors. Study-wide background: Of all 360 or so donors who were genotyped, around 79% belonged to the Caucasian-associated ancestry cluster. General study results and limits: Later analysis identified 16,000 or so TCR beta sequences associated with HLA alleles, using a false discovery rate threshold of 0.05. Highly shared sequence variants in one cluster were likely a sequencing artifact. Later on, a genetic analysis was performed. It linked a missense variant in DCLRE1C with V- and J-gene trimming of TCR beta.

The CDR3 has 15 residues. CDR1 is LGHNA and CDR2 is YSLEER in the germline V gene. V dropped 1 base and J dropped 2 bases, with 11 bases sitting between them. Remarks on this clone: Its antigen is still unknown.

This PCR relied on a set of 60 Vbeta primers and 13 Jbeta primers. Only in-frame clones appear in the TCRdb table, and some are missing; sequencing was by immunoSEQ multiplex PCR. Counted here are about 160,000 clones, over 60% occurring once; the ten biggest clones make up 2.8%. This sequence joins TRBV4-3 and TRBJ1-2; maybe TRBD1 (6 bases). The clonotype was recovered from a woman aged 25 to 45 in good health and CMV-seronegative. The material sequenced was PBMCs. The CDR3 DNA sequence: TGCGCCAGCAGCCAAGCGAACACAGGGAACTATGGCTACACCTTC. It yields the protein CASSQANTGNYGYTF.